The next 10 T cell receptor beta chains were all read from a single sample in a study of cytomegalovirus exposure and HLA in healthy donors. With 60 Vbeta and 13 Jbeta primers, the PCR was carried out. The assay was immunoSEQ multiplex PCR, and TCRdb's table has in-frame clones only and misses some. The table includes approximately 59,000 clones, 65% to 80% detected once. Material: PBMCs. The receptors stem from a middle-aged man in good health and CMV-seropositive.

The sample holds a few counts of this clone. The CDR3 DNA reads as TGTGCCACCAGCAGAGATCTGGCTAGCGGTTACTACAATGAGCAGTTCTTC. It specifies CATSRDLASGYYNEQFF. This chain links TRBV15 with TRBJ2-1, with 7 bases lining up with TRBD2. The V and J ends lost 0 bases and 3 bases, in that order; junction bases with no gene match: 8. CDR3 length: 17 amino acids. The germline CDR1 and CDR2 sequences are LNHNV and YYDKDF (reference sequence).

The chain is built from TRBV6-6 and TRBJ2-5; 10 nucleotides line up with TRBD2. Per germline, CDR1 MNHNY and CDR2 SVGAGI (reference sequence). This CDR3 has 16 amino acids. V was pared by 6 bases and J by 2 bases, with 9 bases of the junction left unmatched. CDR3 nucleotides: TGTGCCAGCAGGAGCCTTAGCGGGGGGTGGCAAGAGACCCAGTACTTC. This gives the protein CASRSLSGGWQETQYF.

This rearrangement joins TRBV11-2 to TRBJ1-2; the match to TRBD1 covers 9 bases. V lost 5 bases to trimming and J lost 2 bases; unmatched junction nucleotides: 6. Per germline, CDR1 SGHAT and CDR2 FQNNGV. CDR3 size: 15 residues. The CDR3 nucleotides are TGTGCCAGCAGCCTGGGGACAGGGAGCAACTATGGCTACACCTTC. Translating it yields CASSLGTGSNYGYTF.

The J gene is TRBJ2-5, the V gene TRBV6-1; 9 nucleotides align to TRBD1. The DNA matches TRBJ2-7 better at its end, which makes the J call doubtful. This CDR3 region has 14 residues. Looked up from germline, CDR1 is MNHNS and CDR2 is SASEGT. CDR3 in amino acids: CAIERGTGLGEQYF. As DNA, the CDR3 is TGTGCCATCGAGAGGGGGACAGGGCTGGGCGAGCAGTACTTC.

This CDR3 is CAIRSTLNTEAFF. Written as DNA, the CDR3 is TGTGCCATCAGATCGACACTCAACACTGAAGCTTTCTTT. The rearrangement uses TRBV27 and TRBJ1-1; D is ambiguous. V was shortened by 10 bases and J by 2 bases, with 14 bases between the two germline ends. Germline V gene sequence: CDR1 MNHEY, CDR2 SMNVEV (reference sequence). The CDR3 covers 13 residues.

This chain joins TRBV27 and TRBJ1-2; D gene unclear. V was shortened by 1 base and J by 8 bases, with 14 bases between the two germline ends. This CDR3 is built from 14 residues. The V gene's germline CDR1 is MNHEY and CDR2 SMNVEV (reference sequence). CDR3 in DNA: TGTGCCAGCAGTTTATTGGAGGGAACCCGCGGCTACACCTTC. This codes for CASSLLEGTRGYTF.

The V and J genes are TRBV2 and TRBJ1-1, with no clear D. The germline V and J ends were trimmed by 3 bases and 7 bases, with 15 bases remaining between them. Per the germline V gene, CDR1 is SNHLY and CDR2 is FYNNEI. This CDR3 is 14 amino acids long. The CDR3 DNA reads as TGTGCCAGCAGTGAGCTCCCCGGGGTGGTTGAAGCTTTCTTT. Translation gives CASSELPGVVEAFF.

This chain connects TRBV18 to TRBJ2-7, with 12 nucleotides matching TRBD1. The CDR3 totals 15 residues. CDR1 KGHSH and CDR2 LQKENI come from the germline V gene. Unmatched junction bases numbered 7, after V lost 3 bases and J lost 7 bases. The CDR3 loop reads CASSPGTGGAQEQYF. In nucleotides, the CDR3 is TGTGCCAGCTCACCGGGGACAGGGGGCGCGCAAGAGCAGTACTTC.

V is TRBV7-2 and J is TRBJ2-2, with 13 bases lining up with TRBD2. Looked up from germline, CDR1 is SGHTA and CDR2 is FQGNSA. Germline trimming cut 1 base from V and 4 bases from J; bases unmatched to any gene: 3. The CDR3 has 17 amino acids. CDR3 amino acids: CASSLGGLAGATGELFF. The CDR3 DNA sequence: TGTGCCAGCAGCTTAGGTGGACTAGCGGGAGCCACCGGGGAGCTGTTTTTT. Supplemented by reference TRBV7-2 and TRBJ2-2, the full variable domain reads GAGVSQSPSNKVTEKGKDVELRCDPISGHTALYWYRQSLGQGLEFLIYFQGNSAPDKSGLPSDRFSAERTGGSVSTLTIQRTQQEDSAVYLCASSLGGLAGATGELFFGEGSRLTVL.

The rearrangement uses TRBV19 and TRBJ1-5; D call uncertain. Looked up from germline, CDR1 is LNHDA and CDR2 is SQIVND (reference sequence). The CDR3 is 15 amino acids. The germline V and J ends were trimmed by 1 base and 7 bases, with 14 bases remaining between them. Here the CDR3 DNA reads TGTGCCAGTAGTATAGTCTCGGCGGGTCCCCAGCCCCAGCATTTT. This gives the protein CASSIVSAGPQPQHF.